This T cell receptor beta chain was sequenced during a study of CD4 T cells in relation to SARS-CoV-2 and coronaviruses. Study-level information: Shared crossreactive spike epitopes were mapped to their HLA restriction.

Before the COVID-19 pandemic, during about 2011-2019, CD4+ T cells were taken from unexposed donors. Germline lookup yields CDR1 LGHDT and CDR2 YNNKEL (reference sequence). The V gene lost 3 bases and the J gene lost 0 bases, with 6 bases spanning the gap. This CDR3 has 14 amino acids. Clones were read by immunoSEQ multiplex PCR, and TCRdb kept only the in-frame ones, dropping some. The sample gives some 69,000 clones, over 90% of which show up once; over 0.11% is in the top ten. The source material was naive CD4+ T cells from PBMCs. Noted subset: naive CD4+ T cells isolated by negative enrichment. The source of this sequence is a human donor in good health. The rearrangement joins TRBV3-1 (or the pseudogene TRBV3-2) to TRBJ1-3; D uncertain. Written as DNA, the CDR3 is TGTGCCAGCAGCCAGGCAGTCTCTGGAAACACCATATATTTT. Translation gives CASSQAVSGNTIYF.